A single sample is the source of the 9 T cell receptor beta chains below, sequenced in a study of cytomegalovirus exposure and HLA in healthy donors. Use of 60 Vbeta and 13 Jbeta primers characterized the PCR. TCRdb keeps only in-frame clones here, not all; method: immunoSEQ multiplex PCR. The sample has about 160,000 clones, around 80% seen once. Sequencing was done on a sample of PBMCs. The receptors derive from a man aged 25-40 years in good health and CMV-seronegative.

This chain links TRBV6-1 with TRBJ2-7, with TRBD1 matching 9 bases. Trimming cost V 8 bases and J 5 bases; bases outside gene matches: 7. The CDR3 is made up of 13 amino acids. The germline gives CDR1 MNHNS, CDR2 SASEGT. The DNA for the CDR3 is TGTGCCAGCCGTTGGACAGGGGCCCACGAGCAGTACTTC. This sequence encodes CASRWTGAHEQYF.

The table lists this clone with a count of one. This rearrangement joins TRBV13 to TRBJ1-5; 7 bases fit TRBD1. Trimming removed 4 bases from V and 4 bases from J; junction bases left unmatched: 4. CDR3 length: 14 residues. The germline gives CDR1 PRHDT, CDR2 FYEKMQ (reference sequence). The CDR3 nucleotides read TGTGCCAGCAGCTCGACAGGGATGAATCAGCCCCAGCATTTT. Amino acid sequence: CASSSTGMNQPQHF.

This clone was counted only a few times. This chain links TRBV9 with TRBJ1-2; 7 bases map to TRBD1. CDR1 and CDR2 from the germline V gene are SGDLS and YYNGEE. V lost 2 bases and J lost 5; bases outside the gene matches: 3. The CDR3 length is 13 residues. Written as DNA, the CDR3 is TGTGCCAGCAGCGTCGACAGGGAATATGGCTACACCTTC. It encodes CASSVDREYGYTF.

The chain recombines TRBV28 with TRBJ2-7, with D perhaps TRBD1 (6 bases). Trimming took off 4 bases at V and 2 bases at J, with 15 bases between the two ends. Germline CDR1 reads MDHEN; CDR2 reads SYDVKM. The length of the CDR3 is 15 residues. CDR3 DNA sequence: TGTGCCAGCAGTTACTCAACAGGGTTAACCTACGAGCAGTACTTC. This gives the protein CASSYSTGLTYEQYF.

This clone has a single count. The rearrangement uses TRBV5-1 and TRBJ2-2; 7 bases match TRBD1. V shed 6 bases, J shed 6 bases, and the junction held 14 bases outside the gene matches. The CDR3 extends over 16 amino acids. Germline CDR1 and CDR2: SGHRS and YFSETQ. CDR3 coding DNA: TGCGCCAGCACCTATGGGTCTACAGGGACAGCCGGGGAGCTGTTTTTT. Translating gives CASTYGSTGTAGELFF.

The chain joins TRBV19 to TRBJ2-2; possible D gene TRBD2, 5 bases. Germline V CDR1 and CDR2: LNHDA, SQIVND (reference sequence). CDR3 length equals 12 residues. Trimming took off 3 bases at V and 11 bases at J, with 10 bases between the two ends. The CDR3 loop reads CASSIAGNELFF. The CDR3 DNA reads TGTGCCAGTAGTATTGCGGGCAACGAGCTGTTTTTT.

V and J are TRBV5-8 and TRBJ2-7, with D hard to call. The CDR3 runs to 11 residues. The germline CDR1 and CDR2 sequences are SGHTS and YDEGEE. Trimming removed 5 bases at V and 3 bases at J, with 6 bases between. The CDR3 spells CASSTFYEQYF. The CDR3 DNA follows: TGTGCCAGCAGTACTTTCTACGAGCAGTACTTC.

The chain carries TRBV5-1 and TRBJ1-2; a weak D match, TRBD1 (6 bases). Germline V CDR1 and CDR2: SGHRS, YFSETQ. This CDR3 contains 15 residues. V shed 4 bases and J shed 5 bases, with 18 bases lying between them. The CDR3 region has the DNA TGCGCCAGCAGCAGTCACAGGGCTGCGGATTATGGCTACACCTTC. This gives the protein CASSSHRAADYGYTF.

The chain has TRBV30 and TRBJ1-6; D possibly corresponds to TRBD1 (5 bases). This CDR3 is built from 13 residues. Germline V gives CDR1 GTSNPN, CDR2 SVGIG (reference sequence). V shed 4 bases and J shed 11 bases, with 15 bases lying between them. The CDR3 coding sequence is TGTGCCTGGACCGGTGGGGCAGGCCCACCCCTCCACTTT. It codes for CAWTGGAGPPLHF. The whole variable domain, filled in from reference TRBV30 and TRBJ1-6, reads SQTIHQWPATLVQPVGSPLSLECTVEGTSNPNLYWYRQAAGRGLQLLFYSVGIGQISSEVPQNLSASRPQDRQFILSSKKLLLSDSGFYLCAWTGGAGPPLHFGNGTRLTVT.